This T cell receptor beta chain was captured by sequencing in a study of blood T cell repertoires in COVID-19. The table came from immunoSEQ multiplex PCR; TCRdb's copy has only in-frame clones and leaves some out. Of 150,000 to 200,000 clones in the sample, approximately 91% were seen once. Sequencing was done on a sample of peripheral blood. This sequence originates from a man aged 18 to 35 with acute or convalescent COVID-19.

Written as DNA, the CDR3 is TGTGCCAGCAGTCAGACAGGGACCACTGAAGCTTTCTTT. Translating it yields CASSQTGTTEAFF. This chain links TRBV2 with TRBJ1-1, with TRBD1 matching over 7 bases. Germline loops: CDR1 SNHLY, CDR2 FYNNEI. There are 13 residues in the CDR3. J was trimmed by 4 bases and V by 5 bases; bases with no gene match: 4.